The text below deals with one TCR beta chain. The antigen is unknown. Trimming pared 7 bases from V and 4 bases from J, leaving 22 bases between. Germline V gives CDR1 SQVTM, CDR2 ANQGSEA. The CDR3 totals 15 residues. Sequencing was performed with immunoSEQ multiplex PCR; in TCRdb, only in-frame clones are kept and a portion is missing. Among about 42,000 clones, approximately 82% were seen once, and the ten largest hold 24%. These data originate in a study of lymphopenia after photon versus proton radiotherapy. Whole-study results and caveats: Post-nadir TCR diversity decline inversely tracked overall survival among those who died. After lymphocyte nadir, photon-treated repertoires showed oligoclonal expansion, especially CD8+ Temra. Better survival with proton therapy was suggested as possible, not demonstrated. Relative stability marked proton patients; photon patients lost diversity and naive cells.

The starting material was peripheral blood, obtained from a patient treated with proton-based radiotherapy. The sequence was obtained from a woman between 70 and 85 years old with pancreatic cancer. J is TRBJ1-1 and V is TRBV29-1; the D gene is possibly TRBD1 (5 bases). The CDR3 sequence is CSAPYGADFVTEAFF. CDR3 in DNA: TGCAGCGCCCCGTACGGGGCGGATTTCGTCACTGAAGCTTTCTTT. Based on the CDR3 plus reference TRBV29-1 and TRBJ1-1, the full variable domain is SAVISQKPSRDICQRGTSLTIQCQVDSQVTMMFWYRQQPGQSLTLIATANQGSEATYESGFVIDKFPISRPNLTFSTLTVSNMSPEDSSIYLCSAPYGADFVTEAFFGQGTRLTVV.